This paragraph reports one T cell receptor beta chain. Its binding antigen is unknown. No clone much larger than this one lies a single base away; base qualities are absent. CDR1 and CDR2 (LGHNT, FRNRAP) derive from the germline V gene. Unmatched junction bases come to 7, with V trimmed by 5 bases and J by 5 bases. From the cysteine up to the phenylalanine, the CDR3 has a length of 15 residues. Only CDR3 DNA remains: 45 bases, in frame from the first base. Synthesis of TCR cDNA relied on 5'RACE template switching, a step that introduced a universal primer site along with unique molecular identifiers. Priming for cDNA synthesis came from both the TCR alpha and TCR beta constant segments. Two PCR steps were used to amplify libraries, with sample barcodes and sequencing adapters being added in the second step. Sequencing of libraries was performed on Illumina HiSeq 2500 (2x100 bp) or NovaSeq (2x150 bp). In the authors' own workflow: MIGEC handled demultiplexing of reads and collapsing into UMI consensus sequences, while MiXCR performed V(D)J alignment. Using edgeR on replicate PBMC samples, clonotypes were called vaccine-responding if FDR was below 0.01 and the log2 fold change was above 5 up to day 15. Each bulk clonotype was labeled CD4 or CD8 based on which sequenced repertoire, CD4 or CD8, contained the clonotype at higher abundance. TCRdb reprocessing: public reads trimmed at Q25 with fastp, clones called with MiXCR, in-frame beta chains kept. Identical CDR3 proteins give one entry, which carries the most common genes and DNA. The V and J calls reflect TCRdb's pipeline rather than the authors' work. The sample yields more than 65,000 distinct CDR3 sequences; 7.3% were counted once. Approximately 28% of the sample is held by the ten biggest clonotypes.

The treatment or condition tag for this specimen amounts to: live attenuated yellow fever vaccine strain. PBMCs were isolated from peripheral blood using a standard Ficoll-Paque protocol. Dynabeads CD4 and CD8 positive selection kits were used to isolate the CD4 and CD8 T-cell fractions. RNA was extracted with TriZol from bulk PBMCs, CD4 and CD8 fractions, and dextramer-positive and dextramer-negative fractions. The data originate from a study of T cells after yellow fever vaccination (dated by TCRdb to between 2019 and 2020). For context, the study as a whole: Libraries from fractions with low cell numbers were prepared with the SMART-Seq v4 Ultra Low Input RNA kit. Blood samples were taken at several timepoints before and after primary and secondary immunization, and bulk PBMC replicates and cell subsets were isolated. To track T-cell clones before and after primary and booster YFV17D yellow fever vaccination, bulk TCR alpha and beta repertoires were sequenced longitudinally. Two healthy male donors made up the cohort, one aged 18 to 29 years and the other aged 30 to 39 years. Summary of the overall study and its limitations: The secondary T-cell response was found to be weaker but faster than the primary response, with a peak reached on day 5 rather than on day 15. Only a couple of donors were included in the study, so the extent to which the findings can be generalized is limited. Because abundant contaminating clonotypes from the bulk population could be contained in FACS-sorted repertoires, computational filtering was required. A small share of clonotypes was detected in both CD4 and CD8 compartments, with the overlap likely arising from convergent recombination. After the booster, most of the clones that had expanded following primary vaccination were detected again (roughly 97% of CD4 and roughly nine tenths of CD8), which suggests that memory was broadly maintained.

The receptor was derived from a man younger than 35 who received the YFV17D yellow fever vaccine. This receptor chain uses TRBV12-5 and TRBJ2-3; the junction holds 10 bases that match TRBD1. The sequencing used CD8+ T cells sorted from PBMCs, collected 10 days after the first yellow fever vaccination. The bases read TGTGCTAGTGGTCTGTCCGGGACAGGGGAAGATACGCAGTATTTT. Translated, it gives CASGLSGTGEDTQYF.